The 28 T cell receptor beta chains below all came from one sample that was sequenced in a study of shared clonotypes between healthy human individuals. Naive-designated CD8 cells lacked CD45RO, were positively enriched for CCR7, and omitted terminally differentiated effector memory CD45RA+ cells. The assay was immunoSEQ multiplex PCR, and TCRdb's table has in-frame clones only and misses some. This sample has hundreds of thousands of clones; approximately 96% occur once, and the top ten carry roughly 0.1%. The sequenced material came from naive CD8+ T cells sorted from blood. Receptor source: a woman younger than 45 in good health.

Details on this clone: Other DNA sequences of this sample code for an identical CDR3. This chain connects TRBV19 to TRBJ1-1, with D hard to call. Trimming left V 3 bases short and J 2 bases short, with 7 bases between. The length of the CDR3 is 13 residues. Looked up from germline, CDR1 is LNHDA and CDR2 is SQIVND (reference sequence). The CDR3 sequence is CASSISLNTEAFF. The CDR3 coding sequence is TGTGCCAGTAGTATCTCGCTAAACACTGAAGCTTTCTTT.

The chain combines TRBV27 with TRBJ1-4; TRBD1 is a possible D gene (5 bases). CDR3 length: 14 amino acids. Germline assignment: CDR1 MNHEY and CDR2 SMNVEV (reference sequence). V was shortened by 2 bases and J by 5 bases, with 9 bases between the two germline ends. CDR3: CASSLGRENEKLFF. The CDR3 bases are TGTGCCAGCAGTTTAGGCAGGGAAAATGAAAAACTGTTTTTT.

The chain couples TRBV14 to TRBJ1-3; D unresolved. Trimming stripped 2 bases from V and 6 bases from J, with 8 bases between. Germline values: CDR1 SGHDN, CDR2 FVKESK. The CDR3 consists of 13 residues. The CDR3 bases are TGTGCCAGCAGCCAACGCCCTGTAAACACCATATATTTT. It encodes CASSQRPVNTIYF.

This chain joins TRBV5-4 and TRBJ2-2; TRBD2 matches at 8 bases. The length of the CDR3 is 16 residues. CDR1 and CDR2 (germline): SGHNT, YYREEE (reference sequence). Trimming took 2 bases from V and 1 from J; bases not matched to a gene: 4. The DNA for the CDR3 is TGTGCCAGCAGCTTCCCGAGCGGGAGGAACACCGGGGAGCTGTTTTTT. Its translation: CASSFPSGRNTGELFF.

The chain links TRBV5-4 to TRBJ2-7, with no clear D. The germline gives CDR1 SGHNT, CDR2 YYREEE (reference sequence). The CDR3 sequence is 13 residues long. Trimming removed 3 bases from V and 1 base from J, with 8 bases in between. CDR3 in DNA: TGTGCCAGCAGCTCCCCAGGTTCCTACGAGCAGTACTTC. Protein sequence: CASSSPGSYEQYF.

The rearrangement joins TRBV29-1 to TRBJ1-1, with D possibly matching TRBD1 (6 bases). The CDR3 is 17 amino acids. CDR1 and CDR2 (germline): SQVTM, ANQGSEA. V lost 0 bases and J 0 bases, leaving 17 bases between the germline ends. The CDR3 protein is CSVEDLLGQRMNTEAFF. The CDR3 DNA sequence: TGCAGCGTTGAAGATTTGCTGGGACAACGAATGAACACTGAAGCTTTCTTT.

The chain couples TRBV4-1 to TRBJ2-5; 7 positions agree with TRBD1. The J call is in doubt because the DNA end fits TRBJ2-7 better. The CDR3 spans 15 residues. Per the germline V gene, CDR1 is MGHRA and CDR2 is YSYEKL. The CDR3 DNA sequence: TGCGCCAGCAGCCAAGGGACAGGCGAAACCTACGAGCAGTACTTC. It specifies CASSQGTGETYEQYF.

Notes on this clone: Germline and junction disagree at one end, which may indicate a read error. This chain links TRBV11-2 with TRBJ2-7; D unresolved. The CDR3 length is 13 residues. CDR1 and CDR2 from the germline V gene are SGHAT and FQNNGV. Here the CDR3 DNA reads TGTGCCAGCAGCTTATCCTCCGACTTAGGGCTTAACTTC. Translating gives CASSLSSDLGLNF.

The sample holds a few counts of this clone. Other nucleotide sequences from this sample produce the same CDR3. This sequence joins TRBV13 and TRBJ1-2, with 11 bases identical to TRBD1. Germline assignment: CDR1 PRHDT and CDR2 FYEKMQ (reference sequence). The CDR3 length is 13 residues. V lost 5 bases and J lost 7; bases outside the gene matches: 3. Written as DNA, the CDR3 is TGTGCCAGCAGCCTGGGGACAGGGGGTGGCTACACCTTC. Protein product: CASSLGTGGGYTF. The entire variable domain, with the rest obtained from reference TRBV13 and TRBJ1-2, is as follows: AAGVIQSPRHLIKEKRETATLKCYPIPRHDTVYWYQQGPGQDPQFLISFYEKMQSDKGSIPDRFSAQQFSDYHSELNMSSLELGDSALYFCASSLGTGGGYTFGSGTRLTVV.

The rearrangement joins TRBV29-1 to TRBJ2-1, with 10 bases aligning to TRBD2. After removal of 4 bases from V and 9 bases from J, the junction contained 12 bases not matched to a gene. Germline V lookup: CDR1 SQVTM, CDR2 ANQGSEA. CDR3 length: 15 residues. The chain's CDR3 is CSVVSSGSGMGEQFF. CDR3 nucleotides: TGCAGCGTTGTTTCTAGCGGGAGTGGAATGGGTGAGCAGTTCTTC.

The CDR3 loop reads CASSSTFTSVNSYNEQFF. The CDR3 nucleotides are TGTGCCAGCAGCTCCACCTTCACTAGCGTCAACTCCTACAATGAGCAGTTCTTC. V usage is TRBV28 and J usage is TRBJ2-1; the match to TRBD2 covers 7 bases. CDR3 length: 18 amino acids. The germline gives CDR1 MDHEN, CDR2 SYDVKM. V lost 6 bases and J lost 0; bases outside the gene matches: 14.

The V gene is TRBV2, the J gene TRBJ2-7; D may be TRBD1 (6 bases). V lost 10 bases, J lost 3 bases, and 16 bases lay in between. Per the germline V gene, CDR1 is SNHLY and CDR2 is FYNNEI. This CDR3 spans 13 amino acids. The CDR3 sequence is CANQARDNYEQYF. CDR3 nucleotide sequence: TGTGCCAACCAAGCCAGGGACAACTACGAGCAGTACTTC.

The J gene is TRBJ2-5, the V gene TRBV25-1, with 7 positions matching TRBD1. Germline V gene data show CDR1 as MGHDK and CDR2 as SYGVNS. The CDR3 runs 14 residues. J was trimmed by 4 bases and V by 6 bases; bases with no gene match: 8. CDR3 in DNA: TGTGCCAGCAGCTCAGAACAGGGGCCAGAGACCCAGTACTTC. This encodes CASSSEQGPETQYF.

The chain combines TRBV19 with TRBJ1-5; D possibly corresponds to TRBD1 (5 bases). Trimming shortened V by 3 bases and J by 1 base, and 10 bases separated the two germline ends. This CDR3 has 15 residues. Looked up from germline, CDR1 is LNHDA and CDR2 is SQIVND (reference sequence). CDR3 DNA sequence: TGTGCCAGTAGTATTTCCGGACAAAGCAATCAGCCCCAGCATTTT. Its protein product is CASSISGQSNQPQHF.

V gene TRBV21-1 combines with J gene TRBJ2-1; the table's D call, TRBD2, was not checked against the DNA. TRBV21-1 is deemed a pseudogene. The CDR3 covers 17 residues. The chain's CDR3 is CASSKWSNSAWYNEQFF. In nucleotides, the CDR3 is TGTGCCAGCAGCAAATGGTCAAATAGCGCCTGGTACAATGAGCAGTTCTTC.

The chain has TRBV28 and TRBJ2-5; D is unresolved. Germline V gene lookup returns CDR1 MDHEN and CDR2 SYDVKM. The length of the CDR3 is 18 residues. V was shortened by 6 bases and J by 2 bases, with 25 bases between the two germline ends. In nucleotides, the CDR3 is TGTGCCAGCAGAAGACACCCTTATTCAGAACATGGACAAGAGACCCAGTACTTC. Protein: CASRRHPYSEHGQETQYF.

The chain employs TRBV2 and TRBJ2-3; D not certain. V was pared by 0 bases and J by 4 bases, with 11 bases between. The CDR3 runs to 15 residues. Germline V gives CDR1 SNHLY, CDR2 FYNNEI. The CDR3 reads CASSEALLSADTQYF. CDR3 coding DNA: TGTGCCAGCAGTGAAGCGCTTCTCAGTGCAGATACGCAGTATTTT.

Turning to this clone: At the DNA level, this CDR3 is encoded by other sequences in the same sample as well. The CDR3 reads CASSFVGGELFF. DNA of the CDR3: TGTGCCAGCAGTTTTGTGGGCGGGGAGCTGTTTTTT. V gene TRBV27 combines with J gene TRBJ2-2; the D is unclear. Trimming took off 3 bases at V and 7 bases at J, with 6 bases between the two ends. Germline assignment: CDR1 MNHEY and CDR2 SMNVEV (reference sequence). The CDR3 is 12 amino acids.

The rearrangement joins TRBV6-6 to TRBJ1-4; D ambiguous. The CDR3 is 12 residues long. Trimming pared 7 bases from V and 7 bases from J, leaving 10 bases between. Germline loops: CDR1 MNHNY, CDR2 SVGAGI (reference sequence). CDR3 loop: CASTDAGEKLFF. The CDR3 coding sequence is TGTGCCAGCACGGACGCGGGTGAAAAACTGTTTTTT.

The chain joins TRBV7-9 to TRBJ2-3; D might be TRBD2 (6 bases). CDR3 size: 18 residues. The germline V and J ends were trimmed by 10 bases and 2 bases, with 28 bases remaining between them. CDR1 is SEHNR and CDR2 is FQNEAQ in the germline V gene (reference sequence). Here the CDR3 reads CATSGGPPSHTHTDTQYF. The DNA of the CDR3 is TGTGCCACATCAGGAGGGCCTCCGTCTCACACACACACAGATACGCAGTATTTT.

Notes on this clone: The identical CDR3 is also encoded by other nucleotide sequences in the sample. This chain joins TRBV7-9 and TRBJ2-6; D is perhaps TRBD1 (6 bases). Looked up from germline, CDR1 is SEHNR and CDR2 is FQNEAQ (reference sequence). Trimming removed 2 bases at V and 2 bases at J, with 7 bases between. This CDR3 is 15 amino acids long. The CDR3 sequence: CASSLPGAGANVLTF. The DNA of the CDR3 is TGTGCCAGCAGCTTACCAGGGGCTGGGGCCAACGTCCTGACTTTC.

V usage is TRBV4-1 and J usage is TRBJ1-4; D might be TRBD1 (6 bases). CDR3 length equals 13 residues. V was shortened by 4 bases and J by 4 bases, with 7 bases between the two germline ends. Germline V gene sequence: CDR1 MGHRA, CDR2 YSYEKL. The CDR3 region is CASSPRGNEKLFF. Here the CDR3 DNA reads TGCGCCAGCAGCCCCAGGGGTAATGAAAAACTGTTTTTT.

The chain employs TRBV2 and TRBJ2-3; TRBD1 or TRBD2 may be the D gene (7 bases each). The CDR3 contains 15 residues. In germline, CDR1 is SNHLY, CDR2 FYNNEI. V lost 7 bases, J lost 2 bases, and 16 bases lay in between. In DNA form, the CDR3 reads TGTGCCAGCAAGGGGGCGCTAGCGGTCACAGATACGCAGTATTTT. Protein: CASKGALAVTDTQYF. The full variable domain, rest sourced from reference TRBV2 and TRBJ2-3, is EPEVTQTPSHQVTQMGQEVILRCVPISNHLYFYWYRQILGQKVEFLVSFYNNEISEKSEIFDDQFSVERPDGSNFTLKIRSTKLEDSAMYFCASKGALAVTDTQYFGPGTRLTVL.

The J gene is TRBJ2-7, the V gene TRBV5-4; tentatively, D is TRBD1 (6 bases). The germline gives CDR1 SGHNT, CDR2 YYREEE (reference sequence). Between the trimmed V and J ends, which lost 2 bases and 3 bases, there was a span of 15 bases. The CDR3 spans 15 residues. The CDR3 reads CASSLHPGTLYEQYF. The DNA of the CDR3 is TGTGCCAGCAGCTTACACCCCGGGACACTCTACGAGCAGTACTTC. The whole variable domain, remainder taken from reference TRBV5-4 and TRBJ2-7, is ETGVTQSPTHLIKTRGQQVTLRCSSQSGHNTVSWYQQALGQGPQFIFQYYREEENGRGNFPPRFSGLQFPNYSSELNVNALELDDSALYLCASSLHPGTLYEQYFGPGTRLTVT.

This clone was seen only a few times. The CDR3 DNA reads as TGTGCCAGCATCAAGACAGGATTTAACACTGAAGCTTTCTTT. Its protein is CASIKTGFNTEAFF. The rearrangement links TRBV27 to TRBJ1-1; D possibly corresponds to TRBD1 (6 bases). V lost 7 bases, J lost 2 bases, and 14 bases lay in between. Germline V lookup: CDR1 MNHEY, CDR2 SMNVEV (reference sequence). The CDR3 extends over 14 amino acids.

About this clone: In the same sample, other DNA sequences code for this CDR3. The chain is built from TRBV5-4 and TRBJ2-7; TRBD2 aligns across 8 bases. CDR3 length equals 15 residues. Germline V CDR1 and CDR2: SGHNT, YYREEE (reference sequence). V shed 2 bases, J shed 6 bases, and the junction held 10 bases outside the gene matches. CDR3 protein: CASSLRAGEAFEQYF. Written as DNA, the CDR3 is TGTGCCAGCAGCTTAAGAGCGGGAGAGGCTTTCGAGCAGTACTTC.

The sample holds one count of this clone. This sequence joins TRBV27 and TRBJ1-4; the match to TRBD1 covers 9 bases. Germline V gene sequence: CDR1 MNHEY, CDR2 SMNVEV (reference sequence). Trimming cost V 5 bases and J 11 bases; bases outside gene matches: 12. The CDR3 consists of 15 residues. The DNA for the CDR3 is TGTGCCAGCAGTCCCGTGGGGACAGGGCGGAGGAAACTGTTTTTT. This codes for CASSPVGTGRRKLFF.

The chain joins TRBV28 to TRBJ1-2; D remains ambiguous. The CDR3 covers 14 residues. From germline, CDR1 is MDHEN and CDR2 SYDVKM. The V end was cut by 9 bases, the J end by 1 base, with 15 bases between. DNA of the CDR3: TGTGCCAGTATGAAGGGATACTTTAACTATGGCTACACCTTC. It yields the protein CASMKGYFNYGYTF.